This T cell receptor beta chain came from a study of blood T cell repertoires in COVID-19. The CDR3 is 12 residues long. Sequencing was performed with immunoSEQ multiplex PCR; in TCRdb, only in-frame clones are kept and a portion is missing. In the table there are about 280,000 clones, roughly four fifths of which are singletons. This sequence originates from a woman in her forties or fifties who had recovered from COVID-19. The sequencing input was peripheral blood. The V call is TRBV21-1, the J call TRBJ1-1. TRBV21-1 counts as a pseudogene. The CDR3 DNA reads TGTGCCAGCAGCAAAGCCCTAGGTGAAGCTTTCTTT. Translating it yields CASSKALGEAFF.